The 27 T cell receptor beta chains below come from one sample, sequenced in a study of T-cell memory formation after mild COVID-19. TCRdb ran MiXCR on the 5' RACE reads and lists one entry per CDR3 protein. The sample shows about half a million distinct CDR3 sequences, 15% to 20% of them seen only once. Sequencing input: PBMCs or a T cell subset sorted from them (not recorded which). The receptors here all came from an adult woman who had mild COVID-19 (a few samples of this study predate the infection). Cell type and time point are not known.

As concerns this clonotype: The DNA is omitted, as the CDR3 cannot be located on it reliably, and the CDR3 follows TCRdb's listing. This chain joins TRBV7-3 and TRBJ1-2. Germline CDR1 and CDR2: SGHTA and FQGTGA. The CDR3 is 13 residues long, ends included. The CDR3 spells CASSLVAEGIRIF.

J is TRBJ2-7 and V is TRBV18, with 8 bases lining up with TRBD1. After removal of 8 bases from V and 3 bases from J, the junction contained 9 bases not matched to a gene. The CDR3 extends over 14 amino acids. Germline loops: CDR1 KGHSH, CDR2 LQKENI. CDR3 residues: CASSPRDRSYEQYF. CDR3 bases: TGTGCCAGCAGCCCCCGGGACAGGAGCTACGAGCAGTACTTC.

V is TRBV15 and J is TRBJ2-7; D may be TRBD1 (5 bases). The germline gives CDR1 LNHNV, CDR2 YYDKDF (reference sequence). This CDR3 region has 13 residues. V was pared by 6 bases and J by 0 bases, with 9 bases between. The CDR3 loop is CATRDDSSYEQYF. CDR3 nucleotide sequence: TGTGCCACCAGGGACGACAGCTCCTACGAGCAGTACTTC. The entire variable domain, with the rest obtained from reference TRBV15 and TRBJ2-7, is as follows: DAMVIQNPRYQVTQFGKPVTLSCSQTLNHNVMYWYQQKSSQAPKLLFHYYDKDFNNEADTPDNFQSRRPNTSFCFLDIRSPGLGDTAMYLCATRDDSSYEQYFGPGTRLTVT.

DNA of the CDR3: TGTGCCAGCAGCGTAATGAGCACCGGGGAGCTGTTTTTT. It yields the protein CASSVMSTGELFF. The chain employs TRBV7-9 and TRBJ2-2; D is unresolved. The CDR3 is made up of 13 amino acids. Germline-derived CDR1 and CDR2 are SEHNR and FQNEAQ (reference sequence). The V and J ends lost 5 bases and 4 bases respectively, with 8 bases between them.

This clonotype was observed a handful of times. CDR3 in DNA: TGTGCCAGCAGTTACTCGCCGGGGCAGGGAAAAGGTGGCTACACCTTC. The encoded protein is CASSYSPGQGKGGYTF. V and J are TRBV6-5 and TRBJ1-2; possible D gene TRBD1, 5 bases. There are 16 residues in the CDR3. Germline CDR1 is MNHEY and CDR2 is SVGAGI. Trimming pared 0 bases from V and 7 bases from J, leaving 18 bases between.

The genes are TRBV7-2 and TRBJ1-3, with no clear D. V lost 0 bases and J lost 0, with 9 bases in between. CDR1 and CDR2 (germline): SGHTA, FQGNSA. The CDR3 runs 16 residues. The CDR3 sequence is CASSLAPPASGNTIYF. The CDR3, as DNA: TGTGCCAGCAGCTTAGCGCCCCCGGCCTCTGGAAACACCATATATTTT.

V gene TRBV7-3 combines with J gene TRBJ2-1; 9 bases fit TRBD2. The V gene's germline CDR1 is SGHTA and CDR2 FQGTGA. This CDR3 region has 15 residues. Trimming took 5 bases from V and 8 from J; bases not matched to a gene: 10. CDR3 coding DNA: TGTGCCAGCAGCCTGTCGCCTAGCGGGGACTATGAGCAGTTCTTC. Its translation: CASSLSPSGDYEQFF.

The gene calls are TRBV7-9 and TRBJ2-7; 9 bases align to TRBD1. The germline V gene has CDR1 SEHNR and CDR2 FQNEAQ (reference sequence). Losses at the gene ends were 5 bases for V and 6 bases for J; bases not matched to a gene: 5. There are 13 residues in the CDR3. Here the CDR3 reads CASSQRDRAEQYF. The CDR3 nucleotides are TGTGCCAGCAGCCAACGGGACAGGGCCGAGCAGTACTTC.

This clonotype has more than one count but fewer than ten. The rearrangement uses TRBV14 and TRBJ2-7; 9 nucleotides agree with TRBD2. The V and J ends lost 3 bases and 3 bases, in that order; junction bases with no gene match: 3. Germline CDR1 and CDR2: SGHDN and FVKESK. The CDR3 sequence is 14 residues long. The chain's CDR3 is CASSQMTSGYEQYF. CDR3 nucleotide sequence: TGTGCCAGCAGCCAGATGACTAGCGGCTACGAGCAGTACTTC.

CDR3 DNA: TGTGCCAGCAGCCAACCGGGACAGGGGGATTACGAGCAGTACTTC. Protein sequence: CASSQPGQGDYEQYF. The V gene is TRBV3-1, the J gene TRBJ2-7; 11 positions match TRBD1. The CDR3 is 15 amino acids. Germline V gene sequence: CDR1 LGHDT, CDR2 YNNKEL (reference sequence). V gave up 2 bases and J gave up 4 bases; unmatched junction bases: 4.

The chain couples TRBV6-6 to TRBJ1-1; 7 nucleotides agree with TRBD1. V shed 10 bases and J 0 bases; nucleotides not matched to a gene: 5. The CDR3 has 13 residues. Germline loops: CDR1 MNHNY, CDR2 SVGAGI (reference sequence). CDR3 nucleotide sequence: TGTGCCACCGACAGGGTGATGAACACTGAAGCTTTCTTT. It codes for CATDRVMNTEAFF.

The chain carries TRBV11-2 and TRBJ2-1; maybe TRBD2 (5 bases). CDR3 length: 14 residues. V gave up 0 bases and J gave up 12 bases, with 15 bases separating them. CDR1 is SGHAT, CDR2 FQNNGV, per germline. CDR3 in DNA: TGTGCCAGCAGCTTAGATCAGGTTGTGAGCGGGCAGTTCTTC. Amino acids: CASSLDQVVSGQFF.

In this sample, this clonotype turned up many times. V and J are TRBV12-3 or TRBV12-4 and TRBJ2-5; D possibly corresponds to TRBD1 (6 bases). The CDR3 has 13 residues. Trimming pared 9 bases from V and 5 bases from J, leaving 16 bases between. The CDR3 nucleotides are TGTGCCAGTTCGGGACACCAAACGGAGACCCAGTACTTC. This gives the protein CASSGHQTETQYF.

This clonotype was found a few times. The chain uses TRBV6-2 or TRBV6-3 and TRBJ2-7; TRBD1 matches 7 bases. The CDR3 is made up of 14 amino acids. Unmatched junction bases numbered 7, after V lost 5 bases and J lost 3 bases. Germline V gene sequence: CDR1 MNHEY, CDR2 SVGEGT. DNA of the CDR3: TGTGCCAGCAGTGGCCCGGGACAGCTCTACGAGCAGTACTTC. Its protein product is CASSGPGQLYEQYF.

The V and J genes are TRBV20-1 and TRBJ1-6; D gene unclear. V was shortened by 3 bases and J by 7 bases, with 13 bases between the two germline ends. Germline V lookup: CDR1 DFQATT, CDR2 SNEGSKA (reference sequence). The CDR3 consists of 14 residues. In nucleotides, the CDR3 is TGCAGTGCTAGTTCGGGCCATCCCAATTCACCCCTCCACTTT. Its translation is CSASSGHPNSPLHF.

This clonotype was observed a few times. In DNA, the CDR3 is TGTGCCAGCAGCCCCTCCGGGACAGCATCCTACGAGCAGTACTTC. It translates to CASSPSGTASYEQYF. The V call is TRBV12-3 or TRBV12-4, the J call TRBJ2-7; TRBD1 matches 7 bases. V dropped 6 bases and J dropped 1; count of bases not matched to a gene: 9. The CDR3 runs 15 residues.

This clonotype was detected only a few times. The chain carries TRBV7-8 and TRBJ1-1; TRBD1 matches at 7 bases. Trimming cost V 1 base and J 2 bases; bases outside gene matches: 4. Germline assignment: CDR1 SGHVS and CDR2 FQNEAQ. CDR3 size: 15 residues. CDR3 region: CASSLVGTANTEAFF. CDR3 DNA: TGTGCCAGCAGCTTAGTAGGGACAGCTAACACTGAAGCTTTCTTT. The entire variable domain, with the rest obtained from reference TRBV7-8 and TRBJ1-1, is as follows: GAGVSQSPRYKVAKRGQDVALRCDPISGHVSLFWYQQALGQGPEFLTYFQNEAQLDKSGLPSDRFFAERPEGSVSTLKIQRTQQEDSAVYLCASSLVGTANTEAFFGQGTRLTVV.

The chain employs TRBV3-1 and TRBJ1-2; unclear D gene. The ends were cut back, 7 bases at V and 2 bases at J, with 11 bases in the middle. CDR1 and CDR2 (germline): LGHDT, YNNKEL (reference sequence). The CDR3 spans 13 residues. The CDR3 loop reads CASNPSGNYGYTF. The CDR3 coding sequence is TGTGCCAGCAACCCCTCGGGCAACTATGGCTACACCTTC.

The rearrangement joins TRBV29-1 to TRBJ2-2; D is ambiguous. The CDR3 sequence is 13 residues long. V gave up 5 bases and J gave up 5 bases, with 12 bases separating them. Germline-derived CDR1 and CDR2 are SQVTM and ANQGSEA. CDR3 region: CSVPVVGTGELFF. For the CDR3, the DNA is TGCAGCGTTCCTGTGGTGGGAACCGGGGAGCTGTTTTTT.

This clonotype occurred many times. The V gene is TRBV12-3 or TRBV12-4, the J gene TRBJ2-1; 7 bases agree with TRBD1. V was clipped by 4 bases and J by 9 bases; unmatched bases: 6. This CDR3 is built from 13 residues. The CDR3 nucleotides are TGTGCCAGCAGTTCCGACAGGGATCGTGAGCAGTTCTTC. Translation: CASSSDRDREQFF.

The V and J genes are TRBV12-3 or TRBV12-4 and TRBJ2-1; D assignment may be TRBD1 or TRBD2 (5 bases each). V lost 1 base to trimming and J lost 5 bases, with 9 bases between them. The CDR3 loop spans 14 amino acids. The DNA for the CDR3 is TGTGCCAGCAGTTTAGTGGGACCCGACAATGAGCAGTTCTTC. This gives the protein CASSLVGPDNEQFF.

This clonotype was recorded at least ten times. J is TRBJ2-7 and V is TRBV27; 8 bases agree with TRBD1. The V and J ends lost 5 bases and 6 bases, in that order; junction bases with no gene match: 15. CDR3 length: 16 amino acids. Germline V gives CDR1 MNHEY, CDR2 SMNVEV (reference sequence). DNA of the CDR3: TGTGCCAGCAGTCCCCGCTTTAGCCTAACAGGGGGCGAGCAGTACTTC. It is translated as CASSPRFSLTGGEQYF.

This clonotype was observed a few times. V is TRBV6-4 and J is TRBJ2-5; D ambiguous. CDR1 and CDR2 (germline): MRHNA, SNTAGT. The CDR3 length is 14 residues. V was pared by 3 bases and J by 4 bases, with 12 bases between. The CDR3 sequence: CASSEDGSRETQYF. The CDR3 nucleotides read TGTGCCAGCAGTGAGGACGGGTCCCGAGAGACCCAGTACTTC.

This clonotype was detected only a few times. This chain joins TRBV20-1 and TRBJ2-5; no reliable D call. CDR3 size: 16 residues. The V end lost 7 bases, the J end lost 1 base, and 22 bases lay between the germline ends. CDR1 and CDR2 (germline): DFQATT, SNEGSKA (reference sequence). The CDR3 spells CSVHSSTSHGQETQYF. Here the CDR3 DNA reads TGCAGTGTCCACTCCTCGACGTCGCACGGCCAAGAGACCCAGTACTTC.

In its sample, this clonotype was seen many times. The chain joins TRBV12-3 or TRBV12-4 to TRBJ2-3; 7 nucleotides agree with TRBD2. With 4 bases clipped from V and 0 bases from J, the junction kept 7 bases outside the gene matches. This CDR3 has 16 residues. The CDR3 here is CASSSPRGVSTDTQYF. CDR3 DNA sequence: TGTGCCAGCAGTTCCCCCCGGGGGGTAAGCACAGATACGCAGTATTTT.

V usage is TRBV5-1 and J usage is TRBJ2-3; the match to TRBD2 covers 9 bases. V trimming: 0 bases; J trimming: 1 base; junction bases outside the gene matches: 6. The CDR3 has 17 residues. CDR1 and CDR2 (germline): SGHRS, YFSETQ. The CDR3 here is CASSLGRVAGGTDTQYF. As DNA, the CDR3 is TGCGCCAGCAGCTTGGGAAGGGTAGCGGGGGGCACAGATACGCAGTATTTT. Full variable domain (outside the CDR3, taken from reference TRBV5-1 and TRBJ2-3): KAGVTQTPRYLIKTRGQQVTLSCSPISGHRSVSWYQQTPGQGLQFLFEYFSETQRNKGNFPGRFSGRQFSNSRSEMNVSTLELGDSALYLCASSLGRVAGGTDTQYFGPGTRLTVL.

The J gene is TRBJ2-1, the V gene TRBV7-2; 7 bases map to TRBD2. This CDR3 spans 19 amino acids. From germline, CDR1 is SGHTA and CDR2 FQGNSA. J lost 6 bases, V lost 3 bases, and 20 bases had no gene match. The CDR3 loop reads CASSFEPWKARGRGNEQFF. CDR3 sequence (DNA): TGTGCCAGCAGCTTTGAACCCTGGAAGGCGCGGGGGAGAGGCAATGAGCAGTTCTTC.